A single sample is the source of the 11 T cell receptor beta chains below, sequenced in a study of CD8+CD57+ T cells in acquired aplastic anemia. Investigators profiled TCR beta VDJ and CDR3 from genomic DNA template. TCRdb independently ran MiXCR on the reads; one entry per CDR3 protein. The sample shows roughly 420,000 distinct CDR3 sequences, about two thirds of them seen only once. Specimen: sorted CD4+, CD8+, or CD8+CD57+ T cells (not recorded which) from PBMCs. These receptors were collected from a human donor in good health, serving as a control.

This clonotype was seen at least ten times. The genes are TRBV5-8 and TRBJ1-1; tentatively, D is TRBD1 (5 bases). The V and J ends lost 4 bases and 0 bases respectively, with 16 bases between them. Germline loops: CDR1 SGHTS, CDR2 YDEGEE. This CDR3 is built from 16 residues. The DNA of the CDR3 is TGTGCCAGCAGCCCCCATCGGTCGACAGTGAACACTGAAGCTTTCTTT. This encodes CASSPHRSTVNTEAFF.

This clonotype was seen ten or more times. The genes are TRBV24-1 and TRBJ2-2; tentatively, D is TRBD1 (5 bases). Germline CDR1 is KGHDR and CDR2 is SFDVKD. The germline V and J ends were trimmed by 5 bases and 4 bases, with 19 bases remaining between them. The CDR3 contains 17 residues. The CDR3 sequence: CATSARQFSKGTGELFF. In DNA, the CDR3 is TGTGCCACCAGTGCGCGACAGTTCTCGAAGGGCACCGGGGAGCTGTTTTTT.

Notes on this clonotype: The junction differs from germline at one of its ends, possibly a read error. This chain links TRBV9 with TRBJ1-6, with D perhaps TRBD1 (5 bases). The germline CDR1 and CDR2 sequences are SGDLS and YYNGEE. CDR3 length: 14 residues. In DNA, the CDR3 is TGTGCCAGCAGCGTAGTAGGACAAGTTGAAGAGCAGTACTTT. Translated: CASSVVGQVEEQYF.

The rearrangement uses TRBV12-3 or TRBV12-4 and TRBJ1-2, with D maybe TRBD1 (5 bases). Trimming took 3 bases from V and 4 from J, leaving 15 bases between them. The CDR3 runs to 15 residues. In DNA, the CDR3 is TGTGCCAGCAGTTTCAGGGTATTGGGGAGCTATGGCTACACCTTC. It translates to CASSFRVLGSYGYTF.

The chain is built from TRBV12-3 or TRBV12-4 and TRBJ1-4, with 10 bases identical to TRBD1. CDR3 size: 14 residues. J gave up 6 bases and V 7 bases, and 5 bases lay outside the gene matches. CDR3 bases: TGTGCCAGCACCTCCGGGACAGGGGATGAAAAACTGTTTTTT. The encoded protein is CASTSGTGDEKLFF.

The chain links TRBV7-2 to TRBJ1-1, with TRBD1 identical over 10 bases. The length of the CDR3 is 14 residues. The junction had 16 bases not matched to a gene; V was cut back by 7 bases and J by 14 bases. Germline CDR1 SGHTA, CDR2 FQGNSA. CDR3 coding DNA: TGTGCCAGCACCCAAACTACCGGGACAGGGGAAGGCTTCTTT. Translation gives CASTQTTGTGEGFF.

The V gene is TRBV5-1, the J gene TRBJ2-7; D remains unclear. V gave up 0 bases and J gave up 2 bases, with 15 bases separating them. CDR1 is SGHRS and CDR2 is YFSETQ in the germline V gene. The length of the CDR3 is 16 residues. The CDR3 DNA reads TGCGCCAGCAGCTTGGTGTTTACCCGCGTTACCTACGAGCAGTACTTC. This codes for CASSLVFTRVTYEQYF.

Comment on this clonotype: Since no conserved phenylalanine or tryptophan closes the CDR3, a read error is the likely cause. The DNA is left out, because the CDR3 cannot be placed on it with certainty; the CDR3 is given as TCRdb lists it. The chain uses TRBV7-2 and TRBJ2-7; TRBD2 is the table's D call and was not checked against the DNA. The CDR3 totals 13 residues, both ends included. Germline V gene sequence: CDR1 SGHTA, CDR2 FQGNSA. CDR3: CASSTRLAGSTDS.

The V and J genes are TRBV7-9 and TRBJ1-6; TRBD1 matches 7 bases. Germline CDR1 SEHNR, CDR2 FQNEAQ (reference sequence). CDR3 length: 16 residues. V was clipped by 6 bases and J by 8 bases; unmatched bases: 13. The CDR3 spells CASRNHRGRADSPLHF. For the CDR3, the DNA is TGTGCCAGCAGAAATCACAGGGGACGCGCTGATTCACCCCTCCACTTT. Full variable domain (rest looked up from reference TRBV7-9 and TRBJ1-6): DTGVSQNPRHKITKRGQNVTFRCDPISEHNRLYWYRQTLGQGPEFLTYFQNEAQLEKSRLLSDRFSAERPKGSFSTLEIQRTEQGDSAMYLCASRNHRGRADSPLHFGNGTRLTVT.

The gene calls are TRBV4-2 and TRBJ2-7; 8 bases match TRBD2. Germline V gives CDR1 LGHNA, CDR2 YNFKEQ. V shed 4 bases and J 2 bases; nucleotides not matched to a gene: 10. The CDR3 contains 16 residues. The CDR3 nucleotides read TGTGCCAGCAGCCCCGAGCCGGGGGGGCCCACCTACGAGCAGTACTTC. Amino acid sequence: CASSPEPGGPTYEQYF.

This clonotype has more than one count but fewer than ten. This chain links TRBV2 with TRBJ2-3, with TRBD2 matching over 14 bases. Trimming at V came to 7 bases and at J to 4 bases, leaving 4 bases not matched to a gene. This CDR3 has 15 residues. Germline V CDR1 and CDR2: SNHLY, FYNNEI. The CDR3 DNA reads as TGTGCCAGCACGGGACTAGCGGGAGTTGCAGATACGCAGTATTTT. Residues: CASTGLAGVADTQYF.